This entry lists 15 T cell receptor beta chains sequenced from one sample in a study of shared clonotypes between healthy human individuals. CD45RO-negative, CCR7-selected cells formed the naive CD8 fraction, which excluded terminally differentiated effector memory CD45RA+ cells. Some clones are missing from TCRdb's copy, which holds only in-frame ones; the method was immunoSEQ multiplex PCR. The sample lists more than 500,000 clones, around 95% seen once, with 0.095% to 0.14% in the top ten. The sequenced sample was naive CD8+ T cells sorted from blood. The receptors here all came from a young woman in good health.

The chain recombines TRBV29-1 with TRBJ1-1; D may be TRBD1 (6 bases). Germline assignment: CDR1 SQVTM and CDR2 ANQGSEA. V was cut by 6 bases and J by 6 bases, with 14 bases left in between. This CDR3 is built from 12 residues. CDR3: CSVKHRVAEAFF. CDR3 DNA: TGCAGCGTAAAGCACAGGGTAGCTGAAGCTTTCTTT.

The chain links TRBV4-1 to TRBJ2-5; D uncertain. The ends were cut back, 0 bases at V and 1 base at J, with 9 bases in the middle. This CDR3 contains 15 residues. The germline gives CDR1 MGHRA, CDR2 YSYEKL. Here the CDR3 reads CASSQDEVSQETQYF. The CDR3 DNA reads TGCGCCAGCAGCCAAGATGAAGTCTCCCAAGAGACCCAGTACTTC.

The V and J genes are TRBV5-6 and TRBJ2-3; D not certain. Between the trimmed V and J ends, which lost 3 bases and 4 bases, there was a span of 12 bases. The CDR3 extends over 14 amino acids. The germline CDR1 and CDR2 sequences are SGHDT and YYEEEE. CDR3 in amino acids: CASSSALQPDTQYF. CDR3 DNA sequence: TGTGCCAGCAGCTCCGCCCTACAGCCAGATACGCAGTATTTT.

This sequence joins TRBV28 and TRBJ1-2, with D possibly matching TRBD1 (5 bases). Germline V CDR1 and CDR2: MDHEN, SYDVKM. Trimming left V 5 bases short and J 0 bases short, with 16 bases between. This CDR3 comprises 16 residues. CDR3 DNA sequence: TGTGCCAGCAGTGGGACGCGGATCGTAGCTAACTATGGCTACACCTTC. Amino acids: CASSGTRIVANYGYTF.

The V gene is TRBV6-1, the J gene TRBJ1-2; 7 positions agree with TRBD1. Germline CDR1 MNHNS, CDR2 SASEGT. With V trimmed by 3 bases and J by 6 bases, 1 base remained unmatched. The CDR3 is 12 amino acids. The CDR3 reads CASSETGNGYTF. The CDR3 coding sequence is TGTGCCAGCAGTGAGACAGGGAATGGCTACACCTTC.

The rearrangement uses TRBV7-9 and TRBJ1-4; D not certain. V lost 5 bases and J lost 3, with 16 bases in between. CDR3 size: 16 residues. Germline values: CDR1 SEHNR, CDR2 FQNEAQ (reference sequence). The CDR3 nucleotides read TGTGCCAGCAGCAAGGACTATCGCGGATCTAATGAAAAACTGTTTTTT. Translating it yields CASSKDYRGSNEKLFF.

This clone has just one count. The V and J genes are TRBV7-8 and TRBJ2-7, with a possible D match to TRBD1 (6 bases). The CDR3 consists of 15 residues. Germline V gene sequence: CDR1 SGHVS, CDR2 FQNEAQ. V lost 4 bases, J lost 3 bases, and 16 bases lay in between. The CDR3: CASSSRDTKIYEQYF. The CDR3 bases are TGTGCCAGCAGCTCCCGGGACACTAAAATCTACGAGCAGTACTTC.

CDR3 nucleotides: TGTGCCAGCAGTCCACAGGGGGCGGCCTACGAGCAGTACTTC. This translates into CASSPQGAAYEQYF. The V call is TRBV6-6, the J call TRBJ2-7; the match to TRBD1 covers 9 bases. The CDR3 has 14 residues. J gave up 2 bases and V 5 bases, and 4 bases lay outside the gene matches. Germline loops: CDR1 MNHNY, CDR2 SVGAGI (reference sequence).

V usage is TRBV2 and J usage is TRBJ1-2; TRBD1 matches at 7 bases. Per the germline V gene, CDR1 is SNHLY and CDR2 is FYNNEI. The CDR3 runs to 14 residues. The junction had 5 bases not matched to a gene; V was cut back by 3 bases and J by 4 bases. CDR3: CASSDHRGAYGYTF. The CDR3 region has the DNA TGTGCCAGCAGTGATCACAGGGGTGCCTATGGCTACACCTTC.

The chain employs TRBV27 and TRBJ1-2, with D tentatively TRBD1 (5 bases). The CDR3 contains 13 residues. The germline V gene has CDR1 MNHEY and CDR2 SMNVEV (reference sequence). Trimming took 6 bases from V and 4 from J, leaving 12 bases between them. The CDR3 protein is CASSPLGVYGYTF. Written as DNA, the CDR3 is TGTGCCAGCAGCCCCTTGGGGGTCTATGGCTACACCTTC.

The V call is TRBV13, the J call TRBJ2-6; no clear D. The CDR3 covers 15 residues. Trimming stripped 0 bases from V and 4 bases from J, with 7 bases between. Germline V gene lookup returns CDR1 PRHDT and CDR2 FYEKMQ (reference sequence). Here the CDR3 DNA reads TGTGCCAGCAGCTTAGGCCTGCAGGGGGCCAACGTCCTGACTTTC. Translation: CASSLGLQGANVLTF.

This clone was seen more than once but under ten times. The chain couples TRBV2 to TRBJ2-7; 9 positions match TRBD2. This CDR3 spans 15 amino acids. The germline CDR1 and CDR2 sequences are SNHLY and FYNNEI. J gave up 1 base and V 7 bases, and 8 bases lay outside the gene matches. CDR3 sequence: CASKMSGGSSYEQYF. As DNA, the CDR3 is TGTGCCAGCAAAATGAGCGGGGGGTCGTCCTACGAGCAGTACTTC.

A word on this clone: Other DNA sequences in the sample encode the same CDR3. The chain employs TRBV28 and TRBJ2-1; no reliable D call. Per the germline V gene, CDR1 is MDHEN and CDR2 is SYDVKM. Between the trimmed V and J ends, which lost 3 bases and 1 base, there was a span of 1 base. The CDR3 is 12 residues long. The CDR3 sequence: CASSFSYNEQFF. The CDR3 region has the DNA TGTGCCAGCAGTTTTTCCTACAATGAGCAGTTCTTC.

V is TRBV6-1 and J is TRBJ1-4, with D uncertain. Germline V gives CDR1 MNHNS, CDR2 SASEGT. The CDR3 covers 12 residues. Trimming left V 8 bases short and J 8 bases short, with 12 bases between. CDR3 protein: CASQEFVEKLFF. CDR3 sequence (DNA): TGTGCCAGCCAGGAATTTGTCGAAAAACTGTTTTTT.

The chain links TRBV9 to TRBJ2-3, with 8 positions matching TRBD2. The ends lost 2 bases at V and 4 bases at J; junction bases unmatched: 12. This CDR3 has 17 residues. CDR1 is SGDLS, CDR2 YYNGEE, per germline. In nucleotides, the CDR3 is TGTGCCAGCAGCGTCGGCGGTAGCGGGATTTTGGCAGATACGCAGTATTTT. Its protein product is CASSVGGSGILADTQYF.